These 7 T cell receptor beta chains share one sample of origin, sequenced in a study of glioma-infiltrating T cells. Using RNA template, CDR3s of TCR alpha and beta were amplified with iRepertoire arm-PCR. TCRdb reprocessed the multiplex PCR reads with MiXCR, giving one entry per CDR3 protein. The data show about 140,000 distinct CDR3 sequences, approximately 40% seen once. The sequencing sample was made of glioma tissue, nonneoplastic brain tissue, or PBMCs (not recorded which). Receptor source: a human donor with low-grade glioma or glioblastoma, undergoing nonglioma brain surgery, or in good health (not recorded which).

This clonotype showed up just a few times. V is TRBV6-1 and J is TRBJ2-2; D is possibly TRBD2 (6 bases). V lost 4 bases to trimming and J lost 0 bases, with 9 bases between them. CDR3 size: 15 residues. Per the germline V gene, CDR1 is MNHNS and CDR2 is SASEGT. CDR3 in DNA: TGTGCCAGCAGTGGGGACTGGGCGAACACCGGGGAGCTGTTTTTT. Translating it yields CASSGDWANTGELFF.

V and J are TRBV4-1 and TRBJ2-7; TRBD2 agrees at 14 bases. CDR3 length: 15 residues. Germline V lookup: CDR1 MGHRA, CDR2 YSYEKL. The V segment lost 3 bases and the J segment 2 bases; nucleotides outside the gene matches: 0. CDR3 loop: CASSQGLAGAYEQYF. CDR3 nucleotide sequence: TGCGCCAGCAGCCAGGGACTAGCGGGGGCCTACGAGCAGTACTTC.

CDR3 bases: TGTGCCAGCCGACGAGTTCGCGACTCTGGAAACACCATATATTTT. This sequence encodes CASRRVRDSGNTIYF. The chain uses TRBV6-2 or TRBV6-3 and TRBJ1-3; no clear D. The germline gives CDR1 MNHEY, CDR2 SVGEGT. The ends were cut back, 8 bases at V and 0 bases at J, with 14 bases in the middle. The CDR3 contains 15 residues.

A word on this clonotype: This may be a read error, as it is one base from a much larger clone. The CDR3 loop reads CASSPGDSGGNTEDFF. The CDR3 coding sequence is TGTGCCAGCAGTCCCGGGGACTCCGGCGGGAACACTGAAGATTTCTTT. The chain combines TRBV27 with TRBJ1-1; the D gene is possibly TRBD1 (5 bases). This CDR3 comprises 16 residues. Germline loops: CDR1 MNHEY, CDR2 SMNVEV (reference sequence).

There are a few counts of this clonotype. V is TRBV7-9 and J is TRBJ2-5; perhaps TRBD2 as D (6 bases). CDR1 SEHNR and CDR2 FQNEAQ come from the germline V gene (reference sequence). V lost 4 bases and J lost 2, with 14 bases in between. This CDR3 is 15 amino acids long. The CDR3 here is CASSSSAGEQETQYF. In DNA form, the CDR3 reads TGTGCCAGCAGCTCCTCAGCGGGCGAACAAGAGACCCAGTACTTC. Variable domain in full (rest from reference TRBV7-9 and TRBJ2-5): DTGVSQNPRHKITKRGQNVTFRCDPISEHNRLYWYRQTLGQGPEFLTYFQNEAQLEKSRLLSDRFSAERPKGSFSTLEIQRTEQGDSAMYLCASSSSAGEQETQYFGPGTRLLVL.

There are a few counts of this clonotype. This chain connects TRBV2 to TRBJ2-7; D ambiguous. The CDR3 is 10 amino acids. Trimming left V 6 bases short and J 7 bases short, with 7 bases between. The germline CDR1 and CDR2 sequences are SNHLY and FYNNEI. DNA of the CDR3: TGTGCCAGCAGGTCCTGGGAGCAGTACTTC. Translated, it gives CASRSWEQYF.

The chain joins TRBV12-3 or TRBV12-4 to TRBJ2-7, with a possible D match to TRBD2 (6 bases). CDR3 length: 14 amino acids. Trimming removed 0 bases at V and 0 bases at J, with 6 bases between. The CDR3 region is CASSLAGSSYEQYF. CDR3 sequence (DNA): TGTGCCAGCAGTTTAGCCGGGAGCTCCTACGAGCAGTACTTC.